This TCR beta chain comes out of a study of a mutant IDH1 vaccine in newly diagnosed glioma. Study overall: The treated population exhibited a male proportion of around 62%, a female proportion of approximately 38%, and a mean age of about 40 years. Antecedent treatment encompassed radiotherapy, temozolomide, or their combination; the majority received both.

As for this clone: Its matching antigen is unknown.

Time point defined: week 11, during vaccination. Vaccinated patients received 300 ug of mutant IDH1 20-mer peptide per dose, with topical imiquimod. The CDR3 is 13 amino acids. Trimming shortened V by 8 bases and J by 1 base, and 9 bases separated the two germline ends. Germline V lookup: CDR1 MRHNA, CDR2 SNTAGT. Clones were sequenced by immunoSEQ multiplex PCR, and TCRdb holds only the in-frame ones, with some missing. The sample contains around 60,000 clones, approximately 91% of which appear only once. The chain combines TRBV6-4 with TRBJ1-5, with unresolved D. The clonotype originates from a middle-aged man with glioma. Sequenced here: PBMCs, sampled from a glioma patient whose treatment included an IDH1 peptide vaccine. The CDR3 DNA reads as TGTGCCAGCGCAGGAGACAGCAATCAGCCCCAGCATTTT. Its protein is CASAGDSNQPQHF.